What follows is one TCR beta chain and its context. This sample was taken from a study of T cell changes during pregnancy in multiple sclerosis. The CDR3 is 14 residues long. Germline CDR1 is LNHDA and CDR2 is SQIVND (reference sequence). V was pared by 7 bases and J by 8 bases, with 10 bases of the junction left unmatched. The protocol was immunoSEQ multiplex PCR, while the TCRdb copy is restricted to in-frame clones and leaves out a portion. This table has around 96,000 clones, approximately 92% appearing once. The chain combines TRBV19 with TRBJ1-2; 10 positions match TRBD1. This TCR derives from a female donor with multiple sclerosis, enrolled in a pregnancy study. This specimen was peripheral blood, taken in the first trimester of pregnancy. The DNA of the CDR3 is TGTGCCAGTACCCCCGGGACAGGGGTTGAAGGCTACACCTTC. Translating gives CASTPGTGVEGYTF. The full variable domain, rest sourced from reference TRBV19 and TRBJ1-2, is DGGITQSPKYLFRKEGQNVTLSCEQNLNHDAMYWYRQDPGQGLRLIYYSQIVNDFQKGDIAEGYSVSREKKESFPLTVTSAQKNPTAFYLCASTPGTGVEGYTFGSGTRLTVV.